This T cell receptor beta chain was captured by sequencing in a study of cytomegalovirus exposure and HLA in healthy donors. General study points: TCR beta chain V- and J-gene trimming was linked, in a later analysis, to a missense variant in DCLRE1C. Compared with the roughly 700-donor mean, an Asian-associated ancestry cluster reportedly had fewer N-insertions, according to a later analysis. A later analysis found most CMV-associated TCR beta chains apparently HLA-restricted.

Trimming took 0 bases from V and 4 from J; bases not matched to a gene: 6. Germline CDR1 is SGHRS and CDR2 is YFSETQ. The CDR3 extends over 16 amino acids. The PCR used 60 Vbeta and 13 Jbeta primers. Some clones are missing from TCRdb's copy, which holds only in-frame ones; the method was immunoSEQ multiplex PCR. This sample has about 130,000 clones, with approximately 74% found just once. About this clone itself: The target antigen is unknown.

Sequencing was carried out using PBMCs. The chain has TRBV5-1 and TRBJ2-2; 7 bases match TRBD1. This clonotype was sampled from a young man in good health and CMV-seropositive. The chain's CDR3 is CASSLAVTGTTGELFF. As DNA, the CDR3 is TGCGCCAGCAGCTTGGCCGTGACAGGGACCACCGGGGAGCTGTTTTTT. Together with reference TRBV5-1 and TRBJ2-2, the CDR3 gives the full variable domain: KAGVTQTPRYLIKTRGQQVTLSCSPISGHRSVSWYQQTPGQGLQFLFEYFSETQRNKGNFPGRFSGRQFSNSRSEMNVSTLELGDSALYLCASSLAVTGTTGELFFGEGSRLTVL.